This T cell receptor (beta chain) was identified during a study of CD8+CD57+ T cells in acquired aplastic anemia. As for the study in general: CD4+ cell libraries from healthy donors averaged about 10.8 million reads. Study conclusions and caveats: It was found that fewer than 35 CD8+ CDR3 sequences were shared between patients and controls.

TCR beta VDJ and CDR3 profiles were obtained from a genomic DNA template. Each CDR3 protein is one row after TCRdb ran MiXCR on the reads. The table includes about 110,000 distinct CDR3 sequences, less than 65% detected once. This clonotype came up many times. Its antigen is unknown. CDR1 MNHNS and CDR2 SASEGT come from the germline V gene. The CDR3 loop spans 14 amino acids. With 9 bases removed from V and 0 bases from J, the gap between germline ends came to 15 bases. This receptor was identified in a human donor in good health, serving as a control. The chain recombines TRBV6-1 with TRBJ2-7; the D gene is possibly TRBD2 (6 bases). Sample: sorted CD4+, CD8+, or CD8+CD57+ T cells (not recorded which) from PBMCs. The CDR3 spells CASNPGLFSYEQYF. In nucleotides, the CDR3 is TGTGCCAGTAACCCGGGACTTTTCTCCTACGAGCAGTACTTC.